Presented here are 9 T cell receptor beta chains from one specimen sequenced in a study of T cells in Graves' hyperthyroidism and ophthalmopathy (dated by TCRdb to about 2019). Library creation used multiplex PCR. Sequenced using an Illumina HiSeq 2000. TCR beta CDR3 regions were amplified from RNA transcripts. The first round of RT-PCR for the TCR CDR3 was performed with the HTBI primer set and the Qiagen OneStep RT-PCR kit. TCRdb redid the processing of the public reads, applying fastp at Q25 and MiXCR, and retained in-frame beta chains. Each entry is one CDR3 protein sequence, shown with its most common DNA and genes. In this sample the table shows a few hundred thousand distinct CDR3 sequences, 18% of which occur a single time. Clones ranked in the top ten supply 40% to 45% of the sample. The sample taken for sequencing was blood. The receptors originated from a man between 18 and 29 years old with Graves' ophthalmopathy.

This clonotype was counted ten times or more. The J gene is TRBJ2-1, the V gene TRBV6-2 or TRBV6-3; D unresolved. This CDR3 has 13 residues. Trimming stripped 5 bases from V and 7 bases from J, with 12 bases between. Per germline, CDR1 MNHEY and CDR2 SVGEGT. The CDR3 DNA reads TGTGCCAGCAGTCCCGCTGAGAGAAATGAGCAGTTCTTC. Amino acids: CASSPAERNEQFF.

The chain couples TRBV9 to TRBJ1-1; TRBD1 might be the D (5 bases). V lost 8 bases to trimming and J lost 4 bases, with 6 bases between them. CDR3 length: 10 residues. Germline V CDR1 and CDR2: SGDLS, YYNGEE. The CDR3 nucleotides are TGTGCCAGTGGGGGCACTGAAGCTTTCTTT. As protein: CASGGTEAFF.

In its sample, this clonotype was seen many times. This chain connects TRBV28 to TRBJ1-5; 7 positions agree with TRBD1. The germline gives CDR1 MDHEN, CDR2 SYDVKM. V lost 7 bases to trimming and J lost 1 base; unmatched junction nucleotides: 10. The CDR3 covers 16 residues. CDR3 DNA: TGTGCCAGCACCCCACCGCGCAGGGGGAGCAATCAGCCCCAGCATTTT. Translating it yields CASTPPRRGSNQPQHF.

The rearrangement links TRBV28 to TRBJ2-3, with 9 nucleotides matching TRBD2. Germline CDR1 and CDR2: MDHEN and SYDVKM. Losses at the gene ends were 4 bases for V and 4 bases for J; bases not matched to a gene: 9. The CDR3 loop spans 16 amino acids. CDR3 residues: CASSSGIAGVSDTQYF. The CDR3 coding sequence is TGTGCCAGCAGTTCCGGGATAGCGGGGGTTTCAGATACGCAGTATTTT.

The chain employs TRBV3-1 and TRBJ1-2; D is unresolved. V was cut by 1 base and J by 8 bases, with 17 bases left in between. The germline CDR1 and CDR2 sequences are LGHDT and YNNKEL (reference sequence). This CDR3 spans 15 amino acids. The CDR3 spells CASSQASGVTIGYTF. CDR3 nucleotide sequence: TGTGCCAGCAGCCAAGCAAGCGGGGTGACGATCGGCTACACCTTC.

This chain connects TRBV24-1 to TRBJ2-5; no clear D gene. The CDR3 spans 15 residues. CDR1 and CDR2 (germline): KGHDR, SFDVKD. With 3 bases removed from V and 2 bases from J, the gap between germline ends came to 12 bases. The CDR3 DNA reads TGTGCCACCAGTGATCCGCTCTTAGGGCAAGAGACCCAGTACTTC. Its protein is CATSDPLLGQETQYF.

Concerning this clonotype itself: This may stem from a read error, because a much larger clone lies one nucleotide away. CDR3 sequence: CASSAHRDRVAEAFF. CDR3 DNA: TGTGCCAGCAGCGCCCACCGGGACAGGGTCGCTGAAGCTTTCTTT. The V and J genes are TRBV2 and TRBJ1-1; the match to TRBD1 covers 9 bases. From germline, CDR1 is SNHLY and CDR2 FYNNEI. The CDR3 loop spans 15 amino acids. With V trimmed by 6 bases and J by 6 bases, 11 bases remained unmatched.

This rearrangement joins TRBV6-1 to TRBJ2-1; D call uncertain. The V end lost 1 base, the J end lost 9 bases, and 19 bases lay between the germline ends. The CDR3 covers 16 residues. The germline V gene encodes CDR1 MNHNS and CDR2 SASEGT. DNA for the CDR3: TGTGCCAGCAGTGAAGGAGCAGGCGGCTTTTTTACTGAGCAGTTCTTC. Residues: CASSEGAGGFFTEQFF.

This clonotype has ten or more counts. The CDR3 bases are TGTGCCATGAGGACGAACACCGGGGAGCTGTTTTTT. This sequence encodes CAMRTNTGELFF. V is TRBV12-3 or TRBV12-4 and J is TRBJ2-2; no clear D gene. Trimming stripped 10 bases from V and 0 bases from J, with 6 bases between. This CDR3 is 12 amino acids long.